Below are 12 T cell receptor beta chains sequenced from a single sample in a study of shared clonotypes between healthy human individuals. As defined, naive CD8 cells were CD45RO-negative and positively selected for CCR7, with terminally differentiated effector memory CD45RA+ cells excluded. Measured with immunoSEQ multiplex PCR; TCRdb has only the in-frame clones, and not every one. This sample has more than 2 million clones, with 93% found just once. Sequences were obtained from naive CD8+ T cells from PBMCs. The source is a young man in good health. Some clones in this sample may be carry-over from other donors' samples.

The chain carries TRBV6-1 and TRBJ2-3; D is ambiguous. The CDR3 loop spans 14 amino acids. Trimming pared 1 base from V and 2 bases from J, leaving 7 bases between. Germline lookup yields CDR1 MNHNS and CDR2 SASEGT. The CDR3 here is CASSEGHYTDTQYF. CDR3 nucleotide sequence: TGTGCCAGCAGTGAAGGTCATTACACAGATACGCAGTATTTT.

CDR3 nucleotide sequence: TGTGCCAGCAGCTCTCGTTCCATGTACCAAGAGACCCAGTACTTC. Translated: CASSSRSMYQETQYF. V is TRBV7-9 and J is TRBJ2-5, with D uncertain. The V end lost 4 bases, the J end lost 0 bases, and 12 bases lay between the germline ends. The germline V gene encodes CDR1 SEHNR and CDR2 FQNEAQ (reference sequence). CDR3 size: 15 residues. Filled out from reference TRBV7-9 and TRBJ2-5, the complete variable domain reads DTGVSQNPRHKITKRGQNVTFRCDPISEHNRLYWYRQTLGQGPEFLTYFQNEAQLEKSRLLSDRFSAERPKGSFSTLEIQRTEQGDSAMYLCASSSRSMYQETQYFGPGTRLLVL.

The chain recombines TRBV15 with TRBJ2-7; no clear D. V lost 5 bases, J lost 9 bases, and 14 bases lay in between. The germline V gene has CDR1 LNHNV and CDR2 YYDKDF (reference sequence). The CDR3 consists of 12 residues. CDR3: CATSGKPFGQYF. For the CDR3, the DNA is TGTGCCACCAGCGGAAAACCTTTCGGGCAGTACTTC.

The J gene is TRBJ1-2, the V gene TRBV5-1; unclear D gene. CDR1 is SGHRS, CDR2 YFSETQ, per germline. The V and J ends lost 0 bases and 5 bases respectively, with 5 bases between them. The CDR3 contains 12 residues. CDR3 DNA: TGCGCCAGCAGCTTGGTAGAGTATGGCTACACCTTC. It is translated as CASSLVEYGYTF.

The sample holds one count of this clone. The J gene is TRBJ2-1, the V gene TRBV13, with 8 bases lining up with TRBD2. CDR3 length equals 17 residues. Unmatched junction bases numbered 21, after V lost 8 bases and J lost 9 bases. Germline CDR1 PRHDT, CDR2 FYEKMQ (reference sequence). The CDR3 region is CASGDAGGPIPGSEQFF. The CDR3 bases are TGTGCCAGCGGGGACGCGGGAGGCCCCATTCCTGGTAGTGAGCAGTTCTTC.

The rearrangement uses TRBV12-5 and TRBJ1-1; no clear D gene. The germline V gene has CDR1 LGHNT and CDR2 FRNRAP. CDR3 length: 14 residues. Trimming shortened V by 8 bases and J by 4 bases, and 17 bases separated the two germline ends. The CDR3: CASWVEGMGTEAFF. For the CDR3, the DNA is TGTGCTAGTTGGGTGGAGGGAATGGGCACTGAAGCTTTCTTT.

This clone has just one count. The rearrangement uses TRBV11-2 and TRBJ2-3; D remains ambiguous. The germline V and J ends were trimmed by 1 base and 0 bases, with 11 bases remaining between them. CDR3 length equals 16 residues. Germline V CDR1 and CDR2: SGHAT, FQNNGV. CDR3 nucleotides: TGTGCCAGCAGCTTAGTTTTAGGAGTTAGCACAGATACGCAGTATTTT. This sequence encodes CASSLVLGVSTDTQYF.

The chain joins TRBV9 to TRBJ2-3; TRBD2 matches 13 bases. The CDR3 spans 16 residues. Germline CDR1 is SGDLS and CDR2 is YYNGEE. Trimming cost V 4 bases and J 2 bases; bases outside gene matches: 4. CDR3 bases: TGTGCCAGCAGCCCACTAGCGGGAGGGCTCACAGATACGCAGTATTTT. Residues: CASSPLAGGLTDTQYF. Looking up the rest from reference TRBV9 and TRBJ2-3 gives the full variable domain: DSGVTQTPKHLITATGQRVTLRCSPRSGDLSVYWYQQSLDQGLQFLIQYYNGEERAKGNILERFSAQQFPDLHSELNLSSLELGDSALYFCASSPLAGGLTDTQYFGPGTRLTVL.

The chain uses TRBV27 and TRBJ2-7, with 9 nucleotides matching TRBD2. This CDR3 is built from 15 residues. Germline V lookup: CDR1 MNHEY, CDR2 SMNVEV (reference sequence). The V and J ends lost 2 bases and 6 bases, in that order; junction bases with no gene match: 8. CDR3 in DNA: TGTGCCAGCAGTTTACACCCGGGACTAGCAGCCGAGCAGTACTTC. Translating gives CASSLHPGLAAEQYF.

This chain connects TRBV15 to TRBJ2-1; unclear D gene. With 1 base removed from V and 6 bases from J, the gap between germline ends came to 13 bases. This CDR3 comprises 15 residues. The germline gives CDR1 LNHNV, CDR2 YYDKDF (reference sequence). The CDR3 loop is CATSRGFSGTNEQFF. The CDR3 DNA is TGTGCCACCAGCAGAGGGTTCTCGGGTACCAATGAGCAGTTCTTC.

A single count supports this clone. CDR3: CSGRDGNTEAFF. The CDR3 nucleotides read TGCAGCGGCCGGGACGGGAACACTGAAGCTTTCTTT. V gene TRBV29-1 combines with J gene TRBJ1-1; weak D call: TRBD1 (5 bases). The germline V gene has CDR1 SQVTM and CDR2 ANQGSEA. CDR3 length: 12 residues. V lost 7 bases and J lost 1, with 10 bases in between.

The J gene is TRBJ1-1, the V gene TRBV10-2, with no clear D. V lost 1 base and J 3 bases, leaving 9 bases between the germline ends. From germline, CDR1 is WSHSY and CDR2 SAAADI. The CDR3 sequence is 14 residues long. The CDR3 here is CASSEWAADTEAFF. In DNA form, the CDR3 reads TGCGCCAGCAGTGAGTGGGCGGCTGACACTGAAGCTTTCTTT.